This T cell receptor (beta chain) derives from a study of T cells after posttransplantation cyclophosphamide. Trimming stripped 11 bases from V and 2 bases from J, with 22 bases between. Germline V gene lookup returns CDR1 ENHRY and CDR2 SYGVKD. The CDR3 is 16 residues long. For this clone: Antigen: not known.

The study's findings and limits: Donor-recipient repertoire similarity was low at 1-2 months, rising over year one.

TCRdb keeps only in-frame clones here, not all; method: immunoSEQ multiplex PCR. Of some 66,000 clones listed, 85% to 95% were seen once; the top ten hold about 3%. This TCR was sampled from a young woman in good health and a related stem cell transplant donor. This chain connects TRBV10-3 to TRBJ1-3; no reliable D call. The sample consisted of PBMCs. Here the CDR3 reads CASSAPKGPPGNTIYF. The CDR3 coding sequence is TGTGCCTCCTCGGCCCCCAAAGGACCTCCTGGAAACACCATATATTTT.